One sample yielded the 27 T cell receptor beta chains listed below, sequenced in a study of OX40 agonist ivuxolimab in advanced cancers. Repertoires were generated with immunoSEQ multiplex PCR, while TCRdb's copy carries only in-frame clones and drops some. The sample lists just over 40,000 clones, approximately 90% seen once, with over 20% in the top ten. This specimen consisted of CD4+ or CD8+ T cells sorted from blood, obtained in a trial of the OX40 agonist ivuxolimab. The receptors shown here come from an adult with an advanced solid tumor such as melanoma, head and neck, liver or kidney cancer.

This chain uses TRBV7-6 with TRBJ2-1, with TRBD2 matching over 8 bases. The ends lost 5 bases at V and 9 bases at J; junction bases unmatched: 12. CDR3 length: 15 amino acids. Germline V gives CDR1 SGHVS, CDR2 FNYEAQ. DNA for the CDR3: TGTGCCAGCAGCCCTAGCAGCGGGAGTGTGAGTGAGCAGTTCTTC. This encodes CASSPSSGSVSEQFF.

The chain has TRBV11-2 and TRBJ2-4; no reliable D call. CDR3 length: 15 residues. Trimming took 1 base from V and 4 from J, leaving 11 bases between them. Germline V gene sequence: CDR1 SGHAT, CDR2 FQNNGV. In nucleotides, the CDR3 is TGTGCCAGCAGCTTAGCACCGGGCCCGAAAAACATTCAGTACTTC. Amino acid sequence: CASSLAPGPKNIQYF.

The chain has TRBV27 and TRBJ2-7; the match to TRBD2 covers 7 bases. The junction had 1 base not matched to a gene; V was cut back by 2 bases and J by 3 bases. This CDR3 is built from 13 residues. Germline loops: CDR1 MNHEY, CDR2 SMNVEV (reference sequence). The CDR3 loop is CASSLGGSYEQYF. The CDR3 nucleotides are TGTGCCAGCAGTTTAGGCGGGAGCTACGAGCAGTACTTC.

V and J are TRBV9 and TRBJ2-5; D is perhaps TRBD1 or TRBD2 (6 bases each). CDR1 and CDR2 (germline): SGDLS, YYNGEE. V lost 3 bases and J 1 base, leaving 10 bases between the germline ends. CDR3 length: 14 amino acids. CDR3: CASSAGGPQETQYF. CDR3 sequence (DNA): TGTGCCAGCAGCGCCGGGGGCCCCCAAGAGACCCAGTACTTC.

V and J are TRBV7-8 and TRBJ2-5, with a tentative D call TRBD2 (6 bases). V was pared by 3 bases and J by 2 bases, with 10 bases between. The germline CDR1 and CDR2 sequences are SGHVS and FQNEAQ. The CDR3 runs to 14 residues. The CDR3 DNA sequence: TGTGCCAGCAGCTTCGCTAGCGTACAAGAGACCCAGTACTTC. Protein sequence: CASSFASVQETQYF.

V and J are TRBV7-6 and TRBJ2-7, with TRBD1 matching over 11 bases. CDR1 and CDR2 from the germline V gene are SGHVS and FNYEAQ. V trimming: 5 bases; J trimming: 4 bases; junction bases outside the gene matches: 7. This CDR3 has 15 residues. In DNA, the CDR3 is TGTGCCAGCAGCACCGGGACAGGGGGGACATACGAGCAGTACTTC. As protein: CASSTGTGGTYEQYF.

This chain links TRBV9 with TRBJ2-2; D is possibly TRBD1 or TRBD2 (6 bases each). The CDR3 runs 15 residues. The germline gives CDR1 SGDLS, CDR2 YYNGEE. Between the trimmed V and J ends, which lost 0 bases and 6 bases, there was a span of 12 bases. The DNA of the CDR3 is TGTGCCAGCAGCGTAGCCCTCGGGGGCTCCGGGGAGCTGTTTTTT. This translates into CASSVALGGSGELFF.

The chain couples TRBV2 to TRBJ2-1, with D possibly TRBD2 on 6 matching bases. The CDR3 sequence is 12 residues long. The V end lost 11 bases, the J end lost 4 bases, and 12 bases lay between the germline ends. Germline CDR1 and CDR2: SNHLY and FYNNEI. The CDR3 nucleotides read TGTGCCGGCACCGCGGGATACAATGAGCAGTTCTTC. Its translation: CAGTAGYNEQFF.

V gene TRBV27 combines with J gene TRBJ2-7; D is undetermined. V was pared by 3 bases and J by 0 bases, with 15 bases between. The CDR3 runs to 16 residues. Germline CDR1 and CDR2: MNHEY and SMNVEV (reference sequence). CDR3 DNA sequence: TGTGCCAGCAGTTTTGTTGGGGATTTAAGCTCCTACGAGCAGTACTTC. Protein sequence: CASSFVGDLSSYEQYF.

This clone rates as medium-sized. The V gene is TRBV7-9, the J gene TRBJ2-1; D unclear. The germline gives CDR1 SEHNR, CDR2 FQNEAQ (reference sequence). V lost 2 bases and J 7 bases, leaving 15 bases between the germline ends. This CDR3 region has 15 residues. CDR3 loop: CASSLQVRVRNEQFF. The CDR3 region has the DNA TGTGCCAGCAGCTTACAAGTTCGGGTACGAAATGAGCAGTTCTTC.

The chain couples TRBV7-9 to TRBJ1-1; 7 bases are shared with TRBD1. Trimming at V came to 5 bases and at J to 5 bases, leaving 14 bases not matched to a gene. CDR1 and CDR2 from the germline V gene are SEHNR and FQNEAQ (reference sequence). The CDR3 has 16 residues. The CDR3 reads CASSPRGRGLETEAFF. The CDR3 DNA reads TGTGCCAGCAGCCCGCGGGGCAGGGGGTTGGAGACTGAAGCTTTCTTT.

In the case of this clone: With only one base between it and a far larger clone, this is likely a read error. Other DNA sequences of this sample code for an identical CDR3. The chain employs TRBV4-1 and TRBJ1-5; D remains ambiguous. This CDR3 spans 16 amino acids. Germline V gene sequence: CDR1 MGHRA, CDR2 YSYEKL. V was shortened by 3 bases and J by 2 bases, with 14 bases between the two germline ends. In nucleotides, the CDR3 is TGCGCCAGCAGCCAGTTCGCCCAAGCGGGCAATCAGCCCCAGCATTTT. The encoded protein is CASSQFAQAGNQPQHF.

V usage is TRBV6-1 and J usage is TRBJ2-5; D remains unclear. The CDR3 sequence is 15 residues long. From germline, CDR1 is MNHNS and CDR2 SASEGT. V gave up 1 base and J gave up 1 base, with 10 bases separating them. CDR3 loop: CASSEGAATQETQYF. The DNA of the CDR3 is TGTGCCAGCAGTGAAGGGGCAGCGACCCAAGAGACCCAGTACTTC.

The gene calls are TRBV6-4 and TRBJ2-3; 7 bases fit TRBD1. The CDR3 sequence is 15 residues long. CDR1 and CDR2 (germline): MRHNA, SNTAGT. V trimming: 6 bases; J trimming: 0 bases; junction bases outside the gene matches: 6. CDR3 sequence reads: CASSTGTASTDTQYF. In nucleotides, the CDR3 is TGTGCCAGCAGCACCGGGACAGCTAGCACAGATACGCAGTATTTT.

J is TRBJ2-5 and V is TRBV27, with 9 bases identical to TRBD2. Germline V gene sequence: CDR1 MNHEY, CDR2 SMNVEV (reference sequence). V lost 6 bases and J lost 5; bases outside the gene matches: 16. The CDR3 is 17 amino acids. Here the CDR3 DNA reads TGTGCCAGCAGCCGCCTAAGGGTAGCGGGAGCGGGGGAGACCCAGTACTTC. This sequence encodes CASSRLRVAGAGETQYF.

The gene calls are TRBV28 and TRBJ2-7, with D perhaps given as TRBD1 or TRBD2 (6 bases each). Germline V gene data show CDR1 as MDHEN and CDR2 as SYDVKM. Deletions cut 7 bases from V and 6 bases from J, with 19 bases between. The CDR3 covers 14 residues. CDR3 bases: TGTGCCAGCAAGGGGGGCGCGTTAACTAGCGAGCAGTACTTC. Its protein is CASKGGALTSEQYF.

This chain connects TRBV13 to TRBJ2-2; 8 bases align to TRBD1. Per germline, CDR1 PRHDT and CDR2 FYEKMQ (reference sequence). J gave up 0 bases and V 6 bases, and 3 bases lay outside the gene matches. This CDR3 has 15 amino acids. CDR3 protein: CASSWTGTNTGELFF. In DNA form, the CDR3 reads TGTGCCAGCAGTTGGACAGGGACGAACACCGGGGAGCTGTTTTTT.

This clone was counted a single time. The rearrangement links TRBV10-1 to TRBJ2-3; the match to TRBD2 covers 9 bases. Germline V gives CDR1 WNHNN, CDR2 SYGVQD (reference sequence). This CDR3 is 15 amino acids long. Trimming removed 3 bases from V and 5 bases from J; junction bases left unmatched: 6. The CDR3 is CASSDPAGGRDTQYF. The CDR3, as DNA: TGCGCCAGCAGTGATCCGGCGGGAGGGCGAGATACGCAGTATTTT.

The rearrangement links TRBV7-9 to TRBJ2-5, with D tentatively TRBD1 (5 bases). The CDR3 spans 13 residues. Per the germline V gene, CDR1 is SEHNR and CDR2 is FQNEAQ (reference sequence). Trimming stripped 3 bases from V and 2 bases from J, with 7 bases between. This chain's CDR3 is CASSFRVQETQYF. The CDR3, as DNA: TGTGCCAGCAGCTTCAGGGTACAAGAGACCCAGTACTTC.

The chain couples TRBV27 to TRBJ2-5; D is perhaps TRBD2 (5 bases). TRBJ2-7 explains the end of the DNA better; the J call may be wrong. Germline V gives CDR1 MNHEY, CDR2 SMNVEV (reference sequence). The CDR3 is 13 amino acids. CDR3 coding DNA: TGTGCCACAGCACCCACCGGGGACTACGAGCAGTACTTC. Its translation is CATAPTGDYEQYF.

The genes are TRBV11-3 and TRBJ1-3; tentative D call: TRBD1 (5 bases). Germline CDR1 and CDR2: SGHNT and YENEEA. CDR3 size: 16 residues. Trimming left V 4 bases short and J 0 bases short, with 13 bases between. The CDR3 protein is CASSYSGTSSGNTIYF. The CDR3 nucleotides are TGTGCCAGCAGCTATTCCGGGACCTCCTCTGGAAACACCATATATTTT.

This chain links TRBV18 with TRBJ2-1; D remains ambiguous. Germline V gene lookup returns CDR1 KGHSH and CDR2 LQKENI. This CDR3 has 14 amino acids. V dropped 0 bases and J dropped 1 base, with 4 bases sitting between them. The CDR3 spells CASSPPVSYNEQFF. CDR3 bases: TGTGCCAGCTCACCACCGGTTTCCTACAATGAGCAGTTCTTC. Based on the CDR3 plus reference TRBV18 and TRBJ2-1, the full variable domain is NAGVMQNPRHLVRRRGQEARLRCSPMKGHSHVYWYRQLPEEGLKFMVYLQKENIIDESGMPKERFSAEFPKEGPSILRIQQVVRGDSAAYFCASSPPVSYNEQFFGPGTRLTVL.

The DNA for the CDR3 is TGTGCCAGCAGCCCTACCGGGGGCGGCGAGCAGTACTTC. It yields the protein CASSPTGGGEQYF. The rearrangement joins TRBV13 to TRBJ2-7; D tentatively fits TRBD1 or TRBD2 (6 bases each). Germline CDR1 PRHDT, CDR2 FYEKMQ (reference sequence). CDR3 length: 13 amino acids. V was clipped by 5 bases and J by 6 bases, with 14 bases between them.

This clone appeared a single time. In DNA form, the CDR3 reads TGCGCCAGCAGCCAAGTCGGCTTGGCCTACGAGCAGTACTTC. Encoded protein: CASSQVGLAYEQYF. This chain joins TRBV4-1 and TRBJ2-7; unclear D gene. The CDR3 is 14 amino acids. V was pared by 1 base and J by 2 bases, with 9 bases between. The germline V gene encodes CDR1 MGHRA and CDR2 YSYEKL.

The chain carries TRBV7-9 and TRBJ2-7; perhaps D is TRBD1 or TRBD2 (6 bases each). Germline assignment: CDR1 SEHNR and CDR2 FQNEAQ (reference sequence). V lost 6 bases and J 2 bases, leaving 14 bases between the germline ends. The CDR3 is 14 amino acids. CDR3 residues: CASSGGGFTYEQYF. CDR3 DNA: TGTGCCAGCAGTGGAGGGGGTTTTACCTACGAGCAGTACTTC.

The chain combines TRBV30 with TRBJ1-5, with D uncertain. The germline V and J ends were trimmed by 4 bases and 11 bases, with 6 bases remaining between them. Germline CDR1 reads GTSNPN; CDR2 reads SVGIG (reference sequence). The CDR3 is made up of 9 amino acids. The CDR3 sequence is CAWILTQHF. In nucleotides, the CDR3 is TGTGCCTGGATATTGACCCAGCATTTT.

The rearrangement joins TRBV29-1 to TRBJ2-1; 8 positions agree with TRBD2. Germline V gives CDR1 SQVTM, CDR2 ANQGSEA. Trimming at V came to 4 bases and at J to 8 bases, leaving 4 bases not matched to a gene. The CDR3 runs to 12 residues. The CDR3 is CSVVPGGDEQFF. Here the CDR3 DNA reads TGCAGCGTTGTGCCGGGGGGGGATGAGCAGTTCTTC.